Presented here are 12 T cell receptor beta chains from one specimen sequenced in a study of CD4 T cells in relation to SARS-CoV-2 and coronaviruses. Measured with immunoSEQ multiplex PCR; TCRdb has only the in-frame clones, and not every one. The sample carries 25,000 to 30,000 clones, 76% recorded once. The antigens for these receptors are not known. CD4+ T cells from unexposed donors were obtained before the COVID-19 pandemic (2011-2018). The cells were cultured for approximately 10 days before CD4+ T cells were isolated. Sequencing was done on a sample of CD4+ T cells from PBMCs, cultured in vitro. The receptor set was obtained from a human donor in good health.

The V call is TRBV12-3 or TRBV12-4, the J call TRBJ1-1, with D perhaps TRBD1 (5 bases). V lost 6 bases and J 1 base, leaving 9 bases between the germline ends. The CDR3 runs 13 residues. CDR3 amino acids: CASSKGQNTEAFF. The CDR3 nucleotides are TGTGCCAGCAGCAAAGGACAGAACACTGAAGCTTTCTTT.

This chain joins TRBV7-8 and TRBJ1-2, with D maybe TRBD1 (5 bases). Germline CDR1 SGHVS, CDR2 FQNEAQ. V was trimmed by 5 bases and J by 4 bases, leaving 11 bases between them. CDR3 length equals 13 residues. As DNA, the CDR3 is TGTGCCAGCAGCAGCAGGGACCCCTATGGCTACACCTTC. Translation: CASSSRDPYGYTF.

V and J are TRBV7-9 and TRBJ2-1, with D uncertain. The germline V gene encodes CDR1 SEHNR and CDR2 FQNEAQ (reference sequence). This CDR3 comprises 12 residues. V lost 4 bases and J 8 bases, leaving 9 bases between the germline ends. The CDR3 DNA reads TGTGCCAGCAGCTCAGCCCAGTATGAGCAGTTCTTC. It encodes CASSSAQYEQFF.

The CDR3 loop is CAWSVSVYEQYF. In nucleotides, the CDR3 is TGTGCCTGGAGTGTATCAGTCTACGAGCAGTACTTC. The chain has TRBV30 and TRBJ2-7; no definite D call. Germline values: CDR1 GTSNPN, CDR2 SVGIG (reference sequence). With 0 bases removed from V and 3 bases from J, the gap between germline ends came to 6 bases. CDR3 length: 12 residues.

The rearrangement links TRBV18 to TRBJ1-1; the D is unclear. Trimming took 3 bases from V and 3 from J, leaving 8 bases between them. This CDR3 contains 13 residues. From germline, CDR1 is KGHSH and CDR2 LQKENI. The CDR3 is CASSPGADTEAFF. The DNA of the CDR3 is TGTGCCAGCTCACCCGGAGCGGACACTGAAGCTTTCTTT.

The rearrangement joins TRBV9 to TRBJ1-1; no definite D call. V shed 5 bases and J shed 1 base, with 9 bases lying between them. Per germline, CDR1 SGDLS and CDR2 YYNGEE. This CDR3 is built from 13 residues. CDR3 in DNA: TGTGCCAGCAGTGGGGTCTCGAACACTGAAGCTTTCTTT. It specifies CASSGVSNTEAFF.

Only one count was recorded for this clone. The V gene is TRBV6-2 or TRBV6-3, the J gene TRBJ1-5; TRBD1 aligns across 9 bases. The junction had 3 bases not matched to a gene; V was cut back by 0 bases and J by 3 bases. The CDR3 sequence is 16 residues long. In germline, CDR1 is MNHEY, CDR2 SVGEGT. CDR3 DNA sequence: TGTGCCAGCAGTTACTCGGGACAGGGCAACAATCAGCCCCAGCATTTT. Translating it yields CASSYSGQGNNQPQHF.

The chain combines TRBV19 with TRBJ1-1; D might be TRBD1 (6 bases). CDR3 length: 14 residues. Germline assignment: CDR1 LNHDA and CDR2 SQIVND (reference sequence). V lost 2 bases to trimming and J lost 5 bases, with 12 bases between them. CDR3 sequence: CASSISGARTEAFF. The CDR3 DNA sequence: TGTGCCAGTAGTATATCGGGGGCGCGGACTGAAGCTTTCTTT.

The sample holds one count of this clone. The V call is TRBV6-5, the J call TRBJ2-7; 8 bases are shared with TRBD2. This CDR3 has 14 amino acids. The J segment lost 0 bases and the V segment lost 8 bases, leaving 6 bases of the junction unmatched. Per germline, CDR1 MNHEY and CDR2 SVGAGI. CDR3 residues: CASAGLEVSYEQYF. For the CDR3, the DNA is TGTGCCAGCGCGGGACTAGAGGTCTCCTACGAGCAGTACTTC.

The chain carries TRBV6-5 and TRBJ2-1, with 16 nucleotides matching TRBD2. Germline V gene lookup returns CDR1 MNHEY and CDR2 SVGAGI. The CDR3 contains 15 residues. V was pared by 7 bases and J by 7 bases, with 4 bases of the junction left unmatched. The CDR3 nucleotides read TGTGCCAGCAAGGGACTAGCGGGAGGGATAAATGAGCAGTTCTTC. It is translated as CASKGLAGGINEQFF.

This chain joins TRBV7-8 and TRBJ1-5; 7 nucleotides line up with TRBD1. CDR1 SGHVS and CDR2 FQNEAQ come from the germline V gene. There are 17 residues in the CDR3. V lost 4 bases and J lost 0; bases outside the gene matches: 9. Here the CDR3 DNA reads TGTGCCAGCAGCTCCTGGGCAGGGGGTTATAGCAATCAGCCCCAGCATTTT. Translation gives CASSSWAGGYSNQPQHF.

This clone was observed a few times. This chain joins TRBV11-2 and TRBJ2-5, with a tentative D call TRBD1 (6 bases). In germline, CDR1 is SGHAT, CDR2 FQNNGV. V shed 4 bases and J shed 7 bases, with 19 bases lying between them. The CDR3 consists of 15 residues. CDR3 sequence reads: CASSSLQGKLGTQYF. The DNA of the CDR3 is TGTGCCAGCAGCTCGCTTCAGGGGAAGTTAGGGACCCAGTACTTC.